This T cell receptor (beta chain) was documented in a study of control samples from healthy donors and cancer patients. Data came from immunoSEQ multiplex PCR; TCRdb stores just in-frame clones and leaves some out. In the table there are some 77,000 clones, about 89% of which are singletons. Germline lookup yields CDR1 SGHDT and CDR2 YYEEEE. V lost 2 bases and J 0 bases, leaving 12 bases between the germline ends. This CDR3 contains 15 residues. The receptor was isolated from a woman in her sixties or seventies in good health. The rearrangement joins TRBV5-6 to TRBJ2-7; D call uncertain. Sequences were obtained from blood. This CDR3 is CASSLWYTSSYEQYF. In DNA form, the CDR3 reads TGTGCCAGCAGCTTATGGTATACCAGCTCCTACGAGCAGTACTTC.